This T cell receptor beta chain was recorded in a study of CD8+CD57+ T cells in acquired aplastic anemia. In the study overall: Average DNA yield from sorted CD4+ and CD8+ cells was around 3 ug.

For CDR3 and TCR beta VDJ profiling, genomic DNA was the template used. MiXCR, run by TCRdb on the reads, gives a single entry per CDR3 protein. This table has 150,000 to 200,000 distinct CDR3 sequences, around 45% appearing once. V shed 3 bases and J shed 2 bases, with 4 bases lying between them. The CDR3 sequence is 11 residues long. The germline V gene has CDR1 DFQATT and CDR2 SNEGSKA (reference sequence). Study-level points and caveats: Overlapping CD8+ CDR3 repertoires of patients and controls contained nearly 30 shared sequences. With respect to CD8+ Simpson's diversity, patients and controls did not differ significantly.

This clonotype has at least ten counts. What it binds is unknown. The TCR comes from a human donor in good health. Sequencing was carried out using sorted CD4+, CD8+, or CD8+CD57+ T cells (not recorded which) from PBMCs. The V call is TRBV20-1, the J call TRBJ1-2; no definite D call. In DNA form, the CDR3 reads TGCAGTGCTAGCGCCAACTATGGCTACACCTTC. It translates to CSASANYGYTF.